A selection of T cell receptor beta chains follows, all from one sample in a study of T cells in Graves' hyperthyroidism and ophthalmopathy. TCRdb reprocessed the multiplex PCR reads via MiXCR and lists one record per CDR3 protein. The sample holds some 270,000 distinct CDR3 sequences, approximately 14% seen once. The specimen sequenced was blood. The receptors come from a woman aged 40 to 50 with Graves' hyperthyroidism. Each CDR3 is given without its conserved first and last residue. D genes are given only for firm matches.

TRBV3-1,TRBD2,TRBJ2-1,11,ASSLSGSDEQF
TRBV18,TRBD2,TRBJ2-1,13,ASSPRAGVRNEQF
TRBV7-9,TRBD1,TRBJ2-7,13,ASPCARDRVYEQY
TRBV20-1,NA,TRBJ2-3,12,SAKQQGGTDTQY
TRBV11-3,NA,TRBJ2-3,13,ASSPFRGRTDTQY
TRBV12-3/TRBV12-4,NA,TRBJ1-1,12,ASSRGGWNTEAF
TRBV6-1,NA,TRBJ2-3,14,ASSHPAGFGTDTQY
TRBV6-2/TRBV6-3,TRBD1,TRBJ1-1,11,ASRGGQEAEAF
TRBV2,NA,TRBJ2-5,11,ASSEAVGRPWY
TRBV7-9,NA,TRBJ1-3,13,ASSGHGTAGNTIY
TRBV6-1,TRBD1,TRBJ2-7,13,ASSRSRDSTYEQY
TRBV7-9,NA,TRBJ2-6,18,ASSRAFGPRPFSGANVLT
TRBV28,NA,TRBJ1-5,13,ASSPWDLLTSPQH
TRBV30,TRBD2,TRBJ2-7,12,AWRVLAGAYEQY
TRBV5-1,TRBD1,TRBJ1-1,15,ASSLSGAQGVNTEAF
TRBV2,NA,TRBJ2-3,10,ASGAGIGAQY
TRBV28,TRBD2,TRBJ2-1,17,ASSSGGDAGGLVYNEQF
TRBV19,NA,TRBJ1-1,9,ASSTDTEAF
TRBV7-2,NA,TRBJ2-5,8,ASSLETQY
TRBV20-1,TRBD1,TRBJ2-5,16,SAREISGQGVDGETQY
TRBV12-3/TRBV12-4,TRBD1,TRBJ2-5,12,ASSGQGPQETQY
TRBV7-9,NA,TRBJ2-7,12,ASSFQQGSYEQY